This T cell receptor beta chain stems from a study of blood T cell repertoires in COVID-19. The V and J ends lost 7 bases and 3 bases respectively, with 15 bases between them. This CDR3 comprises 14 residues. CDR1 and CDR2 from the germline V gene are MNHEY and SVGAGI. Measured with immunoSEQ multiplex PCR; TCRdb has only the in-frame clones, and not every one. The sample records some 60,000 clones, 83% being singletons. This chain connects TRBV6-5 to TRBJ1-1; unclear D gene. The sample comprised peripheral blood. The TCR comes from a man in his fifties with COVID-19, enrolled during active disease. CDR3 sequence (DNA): TGTGCCAGCAAGGAGGGCCAAGTCGACACTGAAGCTTTCTTT. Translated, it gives CASKEGQVDTEAFF.